This is a list of T cell receptor beta chains from one sample in a study of cytomegalovirus exposure and HLA in healthy donors. Using immunoSEQ multiplex PCR, the repertoire was profiled, and TCRdb retains in-frame clones only, with some absent. The data show some 150,000 clones, approximately 72% seen once. The sample comprised PBMCs. These receptor sequences come from a man between 40 and 49 years old in good health and CMV-seronegative. The CDR3 runs from the conserved cysteine through the conserved F or W. Each record gives: V gene, J gene, clone size, D gene, CDR3 DNA, CDR3 protein. D genes are given only for firm matches. For some rows the clone size is stated as once, few or many, or as a class when expanded; others skip it.

v_call: TRBV5-1
j_call: TRBJ2-1
clone_size: NA
d_call: TRBD2
cdr3_nt: TGCGCCAGCAGCCGGACTAGCGGGAGCGGAAATGAGCAGTTCTTC
cdr3_aa: CASSRTSGSGNEQFF

v_call: TRBV9
j_call: TRBJ1-1
clone_size: NA
d_call: NA
cdr3_nt: TGTGCCAGCAGCGTAGTCGGGATGAACACTGAAGCTTTCTTT
cdr3_aa: CASSVVGMNTEAFF

v_call: TRBV5-4
j_call: TRBJ2-7
clone_size: NA
d_call: NA
cdr3_nt: TGTGCCAGCAGCTTGAGAGGATACTCCTACGAGCAGTACTTC
cdr3_aa: CASSLRGYSYEQYF

v_call: TRBV11-1
j_call: TRBJ2-1
clone_size: NA
d_call: TRBD2
cdr3_nt: TGTGCCAGCAGCTCATCCACGGGGGACTACCCCTACAATGAGCAGTTCTTC
cdr3_aa: CASSSSTGDYPYNEQFF

v_call: TRBV6-5
j_call: TRBJ2-1
clone_size: NA
d_call: NA
cdr3_nt: TGTGCCAGCAGTTACGGCCGGGGGCAGTTCTTC
cdr3_aa: CASSYGRGQFF

v_call: TRBV2
j_call: TRBJ2-7
clone_size: once
d_call: NA
cdr3_nt: TGTGCCAGCAGTGTCCGGGGGATATACGAGCAGTACTTC
cdr3_aa: CASSVRGIYEQYF

v_call: TRBV29-1
j_call: TRBJ2-5
clone_size: NA
d_call: NA
cdr3_nt: TGCAGCGTTGATCTCCGGGAGACCCAGTACTTC
cdr3_aa: CSVDLRETQYF

v_call: TRBV7-8
j_call: TRBJ1-5
clone_size: NA
d_call: NA
cdr3_nt: TGTGCCAGCAGCTTAGCGCCGAGGGCGGGGGGTCAGCCCCAGCATTTT
cdr3_aa: CASSLAPRAGGQPQHF

v_call: TRBV4-3
j_call: TRBJ2-1
clone_size: NA
d_call: NA
cdr3_nt: TGCGCCAGCAGCCAAGGTATAGCTTGGTACAATGAGCAGTTCTTC
cdr3_aa: CASSQGIAWYNEQFF

v_call: TRBV5-4
j_call: TRBJ2-3
clone_size: NA
d_call: NA
cdr3_nt: TGTGCCAGCAGCTCTCCGCGCTTTATGGGGAGTGGTTCCCCAGATACGCAGTATTTT
cdr3_aa: CASSSPRFMGSGSPDTQYF

v_call: TRBV4-1
j_call: TRBJ2-1
clone_size: NA
d_call: TRBD2
cdr3_nt: TGCGCCAGCAGCCAAGATCTGGGAGCTAGCGGGAGGTCCCCCTACAATGAGCAGTTCTTC
cdr3_aa: CASSQDLGASGRSPYNEQFF

v_call: TRBV5-6
j_call: TRBJ2-1
clone_size: NA
d_call: TRBD2
cdr3_nt: TGTGCCAGCACCCCGGGACTAGGGATTCGCGTTCAGTTCTTC
cdr3_aa: CASTPGLGIRVQFF

v_call: TRBV7-2
j_call: TRBJ2-7
clone_size: NA
d_call: TRBD2
cdr3_nt: TGTGCCAGCAGCTTAAACGGCGGGAGGGCAGGGCTCGAGCAGTACTTC
cdr3_aa: CASSLNGGRAGLEQYF

v_call: TRBV2
j_call: TRBJ1-4
clone_size: NA
d_call: NA
cdr3_nt: TGTGCCAGCAGTTCAGGGACTAATGAAAAACTGTTTTTT
cdr3_aa: CASSSGTNEKLFF

v_call: TRBV9
j_call: TRBJ2-1
clone_size: NA
d_call: TRBD1
cdr3_nt: TGTGCCAGCAGCGCGAATGACAGGGGTGACAATGAGCAGTTCTTC
cdr3_aa: CASSANDRGDNEQFF

v_call: TRBV7-8
j_call: TRBJ1-1
clone_size: once
d_call: TRBD1
cdr3_nt: TGTGCCAGCAGCTTGGGACAGGGGGCCTCCACTCACCCAGCTTTCTTT
cdr3_aa: CASSLGQGASTHPAFF

v_call: TRBV30
j_call: TRBJ1-4
clone_size: few
d_call: TRBD1
cdr3_nt: TGTGCCTGGAGTGTAAACAGGGGGTATGAAAAACTGTTTTTT
cdr3_aa: CAWSVNRGYEKLFF

v_call: TRBV2
j_call: TRBJ1-3
clone_size: NA
d_call: NA
cdr3_nt: TGTGCCACCCTCCGGCGGTCTGGAAACACCATATATTTT
cdr3_aa: CATLRRSGNTIYF

v_call: TRBV19
j_call: TRBJ2-7
clone_size: NA
d_call: TRBD1
cdr3_nt: TGTGCCAGTAGCGGGGACAGGGAATTGGACTACGAGCAGTACTTC
cdr3_aa: CASSGDRELDYEQYF

v_call: TRBV5-1
j_call: TRBJ2-1
clone_size: once
d_call: TRBD1
cdr3_nt: TGCGCCAGCAGCCCCGGACAGGGTTGGGAGCAGTTCTTC
cdr3_aa: CASSPGQGWEQFF

v_call: TRBV2
j_call: TRBJ1-6
clone_size: NA
d_call: NA
cdr3_nt: TGTGCCAGCAAGGTCGGACACCAGAATAATTCACCCCTCCACTTT
cdr3_aa: CASKVGHQNNSPLHF

v_call: TRBV11-2
j_call: TRBJ2-1
clone_size: NA
d_call: NA
cdr3_nt: TGTGCCAGCACAGGCGGCGGGAATGAGCAGTTCTTC
cdr3_aa: CASTGGGNEQFF

v_call: TRBV5-4
j_call: TRBJ1-2
clone_size: NA
d_call: NA
cdr3_nt: TGTGCCAGCAGCTTGGACAGGACTAACTATGGCTACACCTTC
cdr3_aa: CASSLDRTNYGYTF

v_call: TRBV28
j_call: TRBJ1-3
clone_size: NA
d_call: NA
cdr3_nt: TGTGCCAGCTCCACGAGGTCCCTGAGAAACACCATATATTTT
cdr3_aa: CASSTRSLRNTIYF

v_call: TRBV18
j_call: TRBJ2-7
clone_size: few
d_call: NA
cdr3_nt: TGTGCCAGCTCACCACCCGCAGGTCCGTTAGAGCAGTACTTC
cdr3_aa: CASSPPAGPLEQYF

v_call: TRBV10-1
j_call: TRBJ1-4
clone_size: NA
d_call: NA
cdr3_nt: TGCGCCAACGAACAAGCAACTAATGAAAAACTGTTTTTT
cdr3_aa: CANEQATNEKLFF

v_call: TRBV2
j_call: TRBJ1-1
clone_size: NA
d_call: TRBD1
cdr3_nt: TGTGCCAGCAAAGGACAGGGGGCAACTGAAGCTTTCTTT
cdr3_aa: CASKGQGATEAFF

v_call: TRBV19
j_call: TRBJ2-1
clone_size: NA
d_call: TRBD2
cdr3_nt: TGTGCCAGTAGTATCCCCCGACTAGCGGGAGATCACAATGAGCAGTTCTTC
cdr3_aa: CASSIPRLAGDHNEQFF

v_call: TRBV30
j_call: TRBJ2-2
clone_size: NA
d_call: TRBD2
cdr3_nt: TGTGCCTGGATCGTTAGCGGGAGTAGGACCGGGGAGCTGTTTTTT
cdr3_aa: CAWIVSGSRTGELFF

v_call: TRBV4-1
j_call: TRBJ1-3
clone_size: NA
d_call: NA
cdr3_nt: TGCGCCAGCAGCCAAGTCGGTAGGGGGACTGGAAACACCATATATTTT
cdr3_aa: CASSQVGRGTGNTIYF

v_call: TRBV18
j_call: TRBJ2-7
clone_size: NA
d_call: NA
cdr3_nt: TGTGCCAGCTCACCAGGGTCTGGGGGGGGCAAGAACGAGCAGTACTTC
cdr3_aa: CASSPGSGGGKNEQYF